The T cell receptor beta chain under discussion was sequenced for a study of regulatory T cells in long-lasting Graves disease (dated by TCRdb to about 2021). Regarding the research as a whole: Persistent Graves' disease meant more than 5 years of antithyroid drug treatment with TSH receptor autoantibodies that stayed positive. Peripheral blood TCR sequencing and RNA sequencing compared persistent Graves' disease patients with newly diagnosed Graves' disease patients. The study was conducted in China and was registered as a clinical trial. A total of roughly 35 samples underwent TCR sequencing: about 13 from persistent and about 20 from newly diagnosed Graves' disease patients. On average, persistent Graves' disease patients in the clinical cohort had been on antithyroid drugs for around 9.5 years. General study outcomes and caveats: Persistent Graves' disease patients showed lower TCR Shannon entropy and fewer highly expanded clones than newly diagnosed patients, suggesting clonal expansion. Only the TCR beta chain was sequenced and analyzed. Patients with persistent disease shared more public clonotypes (fewer than 3,000) than newly diagnosed patients did (nearly 1,000). The authors acknowledged the small sample size as a limitation that may reduce accuracy. Peripheral blood alone was examined, since thyroid tissue, which constituted the primary lesion, could not be accessed. TRBV28, TRBJ1-2 and TRBJ2-5 were preferentially used in persistent disease, while TRBV20-1 and TRBJ2-1 were favored in newly diagnosed disease.

This clonotype appeared many times. Its antigen remains undetermined. No quality values exist for individual bases; no much larger clone is one base distant. Per the publication, the time point label means: persistent/refractory GD, antithyroid drugs over 5 years with positive TRAb. For both TCR sequencing and RNA sequencing, RNA was extracted from PBMCs using TRIzol. Graves' disease was diagnosed according to American Thyroid Association guidelines. Patients were recruited from an endocrinology department in Xi'an, China. Each patient gave around 9.2 milliliters of peripheral blood, collected in an EDTA anticoagulant tube. PBMCs were isolated by Ficoll Paque Plus density gradient separation without further T cell sorting. An Agilent 2100 Bioanalyzer and agarose gel were used to check RNA quality, and a NanoDrop 2000 was used to measure RNA concentration. Library preparation used multiplex PCR. The instrument was an Illumina HiSeq 4000. To build TCR beta libraries, CDR3 regions were amplified by Arm-PCR using iRepertoire HTBI primers. Gel purification was performed on PCR products prior to sequencing. As for how the authors treated the data: Gene usage analysis of CDR3 amino acid clonotypes relied on the 60 or so TRBV and around 14 TRBJ segments identified across samples. COPE and FqMerger were used to merge filtered high-quality paired reads into contigs. BLAST was used to align contigs to IMGT TRBV, TRBD and TRBJ reference genes, with CDR3 defined following IMGT. Any clonotype with a frequency above 0.1% was counted as a highly expanded clone. Shannon entropy was used to measure repertoire diversity, and the Gini coefficient was used to measure V-J evenness. A clonotype found in more than one individual was treated as public. TCRdb trimmed public reads at Q25 via fastp, called clones via MiXCR and kept in-frame beta chains. Rows merge per CDR3 protein into single entries with the most common DNA and genes. TCRdb's processing, not the authors', yielded these V and J calls. Within this sample are around 500,000 distinct CDR3 sequences, with 20% to 25% of them counted one time only. 7.8% of the sample is in the top ten clones.

Trimming at the junction amounts to 7 bases on V and 1 base on J, and the germline ends lie 10 bases apart. The germline V gene encodes CDR1 SQVTM and CDR2 ANQGSEA. Taken from cysteine to phenylalanine, the CDR3 has 12 residues. CDR3 DNA only is kept here, 36 bases in frame from base 1. The sample in question was peripheral blood mononuclear cells (PBMCs), obtained when the disease was refractory, from a patient treated with antithyroid drugs. This TCR derives from a female donor with Graves disease. The chain uses TRBV29-1 and TRBJ1-2, and the D gene may be TRBD1, 6 bases matching. Read as DNA, the sequence is TGCAGCGCTTGGGACAATAACTATGGCTACACCTTC. Its protein product is CSAWDNNYGYTF.